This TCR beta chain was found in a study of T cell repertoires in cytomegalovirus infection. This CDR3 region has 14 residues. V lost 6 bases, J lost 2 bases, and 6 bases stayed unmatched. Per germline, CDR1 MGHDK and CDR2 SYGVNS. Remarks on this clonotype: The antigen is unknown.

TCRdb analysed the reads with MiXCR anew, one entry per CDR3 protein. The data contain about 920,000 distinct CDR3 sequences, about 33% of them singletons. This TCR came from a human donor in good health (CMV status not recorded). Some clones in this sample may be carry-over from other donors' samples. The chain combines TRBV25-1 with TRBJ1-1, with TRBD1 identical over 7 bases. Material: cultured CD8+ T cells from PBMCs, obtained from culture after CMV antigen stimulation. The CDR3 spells CASRRQGVNTEAFF. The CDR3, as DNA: TGTGCCAGCAGGAGACAGGGCGTTAACACTGAAGCTTTCTTT.